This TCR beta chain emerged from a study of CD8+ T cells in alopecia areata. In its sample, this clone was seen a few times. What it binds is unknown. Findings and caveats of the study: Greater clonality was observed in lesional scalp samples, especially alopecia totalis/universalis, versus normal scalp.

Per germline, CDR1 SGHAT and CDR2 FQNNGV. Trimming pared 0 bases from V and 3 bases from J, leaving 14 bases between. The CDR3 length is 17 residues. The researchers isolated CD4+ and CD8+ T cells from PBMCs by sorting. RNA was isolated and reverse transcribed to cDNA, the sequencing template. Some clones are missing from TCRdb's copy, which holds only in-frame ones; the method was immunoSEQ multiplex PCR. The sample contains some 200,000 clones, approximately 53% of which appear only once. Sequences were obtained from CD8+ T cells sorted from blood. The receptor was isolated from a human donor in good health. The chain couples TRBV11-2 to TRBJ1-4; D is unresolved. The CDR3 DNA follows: TGTGCCAGCAGCTTAGAGGGAGGGCGGTCGGCTAATGAAAAACTGTTTTTT. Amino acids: CASSLEGGRSANEKLFF.